Listed here are 18 T cell receptor beta chains from one sample, sequenced in a study of PD-1 blockade in classical Hodgkin lymphoma. With no exception, relapse followed autologous stem cell transplantation in all patients, and brentuximab vedotin exposure varied. Generated by immunoSEQ multiplex PCR, the TCRdb table keeps only in-frame clones and is missing some. Altogether some 28,000 clones are present, over 65% being singletons, with the ten largest covering about 20%. The source was peripheral blood mononuclear cells (PBMCs), collected before the second cycle of nivolumab. The source is a human donor with classical Hodgkin lymphoma.

The sample holds one count of this clone. J is TRBJ1-1 and V is TRBV11-3; D ambiguous. The CDR3 is 13 residues long. The V and J ends lost 0 bases and 1 base respectively, with 3 bases between them. The V gene's germline CDR1 is SGHNT and CDR2 YENEEA. In DNA form, the CDR3 reads TGTGCCAGCAGCTTAGACAGGAACACTGAAGCTTTCTTT. The encoded protein is CASSLDRNTEAFF.

The chain is built from TRBV5-6 and TRBJ1-1; no clear D. Between the trimmed V and J ends, which lost 2 bases and 4 bases, there was a span of 15 bases. The germline V gene has CDR1 SGHDT and CDR2 YYEEEE. This CDR3 region has 15 residues. The CDR3 sequence: CASSLGNGWTTEAFF. The DNA of the CDR3 is TGTGCCAGCAGCTTAGGGAACGGGTGGACCACTGAAGCTTTCTTT.

The CDR3 protein is CASSLAGPQKGQYF. CDR3 coding DNA: TGTGCCAGCAGCTTAGCGGGCCCCCAGAAGGGGCAGTACTTC. V usage is TRBV13 and J usage is TRBJ2-7; D ambiguous. The CDR3 has 14 residues. Germline V lookup: CDR1 PRHDT, CDR2 FYEKMQ (reference sequence). Trimming pared 1 base from V and 9 bases from J, leaving 16 bases between.

This clone was seen once. The rearrangement uses TRBV19 and TRBJ2-7; perhaps D is TRBD1 or TRBD2 (5 bases each). The length of the CDR3 is 13 residues. Germline V gene lookup returns CDR1 LNHDA and CDR2 SQIVND (reference sequence). V was pared by 4 bases and J by 3 bases, with 10 bases between. The CDR3 DNA follows: TGTGCCAGTAGTAGGGGACCCAGCTACGAGCAGTACTTC. Translated, it gives CASSRGPSYEQYF. Complete variable domain (other parts from reference TRBV19 and TRBJ2-7): DGGITQSPKYLFRKEGQNVTLSCEQNLNHDAMYWYRQDPGQGLRLIYYSQIVNDFQKGDIAEGYSVSREKKESFPLTVTSAQKNPTAFYLCASSRGPSYEQYFGPGTRLTVT.

This sequence joins TRBV6-5 and TRBJ2-1; D uncertain. Germline V gene data show CDR1 as MNHEY and CDR2 as SVGAGI. There are 12 residues in the CDR3. V was trimmed by 11 bases and J by 3 bases, leaving 11 bases between them. Here the CDR3 reads CAAAGHYNEQFF. The CDR3 region has the DNA TGTGCCGCCGCAGGCCACTACAATGAGCAGTTCTTC.

V is TRBV29-1 and J is TRBJ2-3, with 8 positions matching TRBD1. J was trimmed by 4 bases and V by 6 bases; bases with no gene match: 3. This CDR3 is 12 amino acids long. Per the germline V gene, CDR1 is SQVTM and CDR2 is ANQGSEA. The CDR3 DNA follows: TGCAGCGTAGAGACAGGGGCAGATACGCAGTATTTT. Residues: CSVETGADTQYF.

The chain is built from TRBV7-6 and TRBJ2-2, with 9 bases matching TRBD1. J gave up 4 bases and V 2 bases, and 5 bases lay outside the gene matches. Germline assignment: CDR1 SGHVS and CDR2 FNYEAQ. The CDR3 sequence is 16 residues long. The CDR3 sequence: CASSLSGQGITGELFF. The CDR3 nucleotides read TGTGCCAGCAGCTTATCGGGACAGGGTATCACCGGGGAGCTGTTTTTT.

The V and J genes are TRBV7-9 and TRBJ2-3; 11 nucleotides align to TRBD2. Germline CDR1 reads SEHNR; CDR2 reads FQNEAQ (reference sequence). The CDR3 runs to 16 residues. V shed 4 bases and J 6 bases; nucleotides not matched to a gene: 9. The DNA for the CDR3 is TGTGCCAGCAGCTCCGGGACTAGCGGAGGGGCGGATACGCAGTATTTT. Translation: CASSSGTSGGADTQYF.

The V and J genes are TRBV4-3 and TRBJ2-3, with D uncertain. The length of the CDR3 is 14 residues. V shed 0 bases and J shed 0 bases, with 4 bases lying between them. The germline gives CDR1 LGHNA, CDR2 YSLEER. CDR3 bases: TGCGCCAGCAGCCAAGATCTGAGCACAGATACGCAGTATTTT. Translated, it gives CASSQDLSTDTQYF.

The chain is built from TRBV5-5 and TRBJ1-1; D remains unclear. CDR3 length equals 14 residues. Germline values: CDR1 SGHKS, CDR2 YYEKEE (reference sequence). Trimming removed 7 bases at V and 0 bases at J, with 13 bases between. The CDR3 region has the DNA TGTGCCAGCCAATCAAGGGTTGTGAACACTGAAGCTTTCTTT. Amino acids: CASQSRVVNTEAFF.

The chain's CDR3 is CASNTGQGITYEQYV. The DNA of the CDR3 is TGTGCCAGCAATACGGGACAGGGAATAACCTACGAGCAGTACGTC. This rearrangement joins TRBV6-1 to TRBJ2-7; TRBD1 matches at 9 bases. Trimming took 7 bases from V and 2 from J; bases not matched to a gene: 9. Germline V lookup: CDR1 MNHNS, CDR2 SASEGT. The CDR3 is 15 residues long.

The genes are TRBV19 and TRBJ2-3; maybe TRBD2 (6 bases). CDR1 LNHDA and CDR2 SQIVND come from the germline V gene (reference sequence). V was cut by 6 bases and J by 0 bases, with 16 bases left in between. The CDR3 is 16 residues long. CDR3: CASSYSGLTSTDTQYF. The CDR3 coding sequence is TGTGCCAGTAGCTATAGCGGCTTGACTAGCACAGATACGCAGTATTTT.

V and J are TRBV14 and TRBJ2-1; 9 bases fit TRBD2. Trimming cost V 4 bases and J 4 bases; bases outside gene matches: 5. This CDR3 region has 15 residues. Germline V gene data show CDR1 as SGHDN and CDR2 as FVKESK. The CDR3 sequence is CASSPRLAGYNEQFF. Written as DNA, the CDR3 is TGTGCCAGCAGCCCCCGGCTAGCGGGGTACAATGAGCAGTTCTTC.

This clone was detected a few times. The V call is TRBV11-3, the J call TRBJ2-7; D unresolved. Between the trimmed V and J ends, which lost 2 bases and 4 bases, there was a span of 6 bases. The CDR3 has 12 residues. Per the germline V gene, CDR1 is SGHNT and CDR2 is YENEEA. This CDR3 reads CASSLNRYEQYV. DNA of the CDR3: TGTGCCAGCAGCTTAAACCGGTACGAGCAGTACGTC.

This rearrangement joins TRBV5-4 to TRBJ1-1; D is ambiguous. Germline CDR1 is SGHNT and CDR2 is YYREEE (reference sequence). Trimming stripped 2 bases from V and 3 bases from J, with 14 bases between. The CDR3 runs 15 residues. The CDR3 here is CASSFGVLGYTEAFF. CDR3 coding DNA: TGTGCCAGCAGCTTTGGGGTCCTGGGGTACACTGAAGCTTTCTTT.

The rearrangement links TRBV4-3 to TRBJ2-7; TRBD2 matches at 9 bases. CDR1 is LGHNA, CDR2 YSLEER, per germline. V was pared by 4 bases and J by 3 bases, with 4 bases of the junction left unmatched. The CDR3 is made up of 14 amino acids. CDR3 amino acids: CASSPYSGSYEQYF. The CDR3 DNA is TGCGCCAGCAGCCCATATAGCGGGAGCTACGAGCAGTACTTC.

The CDR3 region has the DNA TGTGCCTGGAGTTTTAACACTGAAGCTTTCTTT. It encodes CAWSFNTEAFF. The rearrangement joins TRBV30 to TRBJ1-1; D is uncertain. V gave up 2 bases and J gave up 2 bases, with 3 bases separating them. Germline assignment: CDR1 GTSNPN and CDR2 SVGIG (reference sequence). The CDR3 length is 11 residues.

This sequence joins TRBV4-3 and TRBJ1-2; no clear D. The CDR3 spans 15 residues. Germline-derived CDR1 and CDR2 are LGHNA and YSLEER. Deletions cut 1 base from V and 0 bases from J, with 9 bases between. The CDR3 is CASSQGISANYGYTF. CDR3 bases: TGCGCCAGCAGCCAAGGTATATCAGCTAACTATGGCTACACCTTC.